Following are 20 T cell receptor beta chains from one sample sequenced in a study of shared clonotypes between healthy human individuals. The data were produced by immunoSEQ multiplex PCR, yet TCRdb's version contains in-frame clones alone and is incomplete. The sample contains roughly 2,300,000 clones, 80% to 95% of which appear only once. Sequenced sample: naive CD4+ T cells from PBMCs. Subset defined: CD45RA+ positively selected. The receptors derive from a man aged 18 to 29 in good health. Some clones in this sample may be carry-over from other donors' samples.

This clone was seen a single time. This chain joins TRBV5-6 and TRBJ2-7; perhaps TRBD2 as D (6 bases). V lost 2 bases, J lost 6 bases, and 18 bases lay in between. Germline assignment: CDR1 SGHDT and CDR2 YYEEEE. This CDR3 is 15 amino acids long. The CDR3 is CASSFDGGSAGEQYF. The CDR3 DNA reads TGTGCCAGCAGCTTTGATGGAGGGAGTGCTGGCGAGCAGTACTTC.

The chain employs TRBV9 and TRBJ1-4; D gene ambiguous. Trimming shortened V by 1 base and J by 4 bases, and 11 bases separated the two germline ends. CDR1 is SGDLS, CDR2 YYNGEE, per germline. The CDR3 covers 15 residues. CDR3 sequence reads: CASSVRWLGNEKLFF. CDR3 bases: TGTGCCAGCAGCGTAAGGTGGTTAGGTAATGAAAAACTGTTTTTT.

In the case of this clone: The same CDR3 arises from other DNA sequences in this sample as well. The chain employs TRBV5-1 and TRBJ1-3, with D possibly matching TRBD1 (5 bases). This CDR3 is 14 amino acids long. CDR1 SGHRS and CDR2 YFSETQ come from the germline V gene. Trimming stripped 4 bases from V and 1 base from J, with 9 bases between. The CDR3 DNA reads TGCGCCAGCAGCCTGACAGTGTCTGGAAACACCATATATTTT. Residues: CASSLTVSGNTIYF.

CDR3: CASKAASKEAEAFF. The CDR3 DNA reads as TGTGCCAGCAAGGCTGCCAGCAAGGAGGCTGAAGCTTTCTTT. The genes are TRBV2 and TRBJ1-1; D unresolved. The CDR3 covers 14 residues. From germline, CDR1 is SNHLY and CDR2 FYNNEI. V was cut by 7 bases and J by 6 bases, with 18 bases left in between.

CDR3 coding DNA: TGTGCCAGCAGCGCTCCCGGACAGTTTCCCCCCCTGAACACTGAAGCTTTCTTT. Translated: CASSAPGQFPPLNTEAFF. V and J are TRBV9 and TRBJ1-1; D might be TRBD1 (6 bases). This CDR3 has 18 amino acids. Trimming pared 3 bases from V and 0 bases from J, leaving 21 bases between. Germline V gene data show CDR1 as SGDLS and CDR2 as YYNGEE.

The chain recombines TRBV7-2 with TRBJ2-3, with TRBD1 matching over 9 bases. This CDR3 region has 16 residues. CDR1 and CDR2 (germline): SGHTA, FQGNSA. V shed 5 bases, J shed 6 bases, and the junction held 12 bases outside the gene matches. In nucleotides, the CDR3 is TGTGCCAGCAGCCGCAACACCGGGACAGGGTTGGATACGCAGTATTTT. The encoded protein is CASSRNTGTGLDTQYF.

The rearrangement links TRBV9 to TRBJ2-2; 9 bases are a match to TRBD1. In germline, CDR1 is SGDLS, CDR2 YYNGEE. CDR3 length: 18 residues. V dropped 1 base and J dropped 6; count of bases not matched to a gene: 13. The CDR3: CASSVTHTQGQGAGELFF. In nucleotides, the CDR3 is TGTGCCAGCAGCGTAACACATACCCAGGGACAGGGAGCCGGGGAGCTGTTTTTT.

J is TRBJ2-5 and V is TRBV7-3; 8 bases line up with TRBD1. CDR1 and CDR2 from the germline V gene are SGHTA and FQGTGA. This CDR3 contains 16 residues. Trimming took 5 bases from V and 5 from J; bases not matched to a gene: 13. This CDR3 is CASSANWGRQGETQYF. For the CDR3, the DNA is TGTGCCAGCAGCGCAAACTGGGGGAGACAGGGGGAGACCCAGTACTTC.

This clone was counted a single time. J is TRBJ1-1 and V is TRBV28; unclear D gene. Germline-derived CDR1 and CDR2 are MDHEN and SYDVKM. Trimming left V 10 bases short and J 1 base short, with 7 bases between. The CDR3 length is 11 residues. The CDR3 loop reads CAIEGNTEAFF. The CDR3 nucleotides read TGTGCCATCGAGGGGAACACTGAAGCTTTCTTT.

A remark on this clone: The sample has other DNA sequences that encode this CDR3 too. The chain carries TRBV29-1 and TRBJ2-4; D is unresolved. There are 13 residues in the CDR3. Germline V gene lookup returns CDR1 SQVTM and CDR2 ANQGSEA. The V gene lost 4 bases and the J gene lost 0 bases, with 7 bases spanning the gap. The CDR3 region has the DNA TGCAGCGTTGGGCTCCTAGCCAAAAACATTCAGTACTTC. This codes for CSVGLLAKNIQYF.

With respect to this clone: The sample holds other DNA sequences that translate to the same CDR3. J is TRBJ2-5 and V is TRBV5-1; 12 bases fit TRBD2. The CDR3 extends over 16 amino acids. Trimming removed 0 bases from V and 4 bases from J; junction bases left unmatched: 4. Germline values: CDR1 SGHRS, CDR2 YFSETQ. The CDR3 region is CASSLGLAGGRETQYF. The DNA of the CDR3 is TGCGCCAGCAGCTTGGGGCTAGCGGGAGGGAGAGAGACCCAGTACTTC.

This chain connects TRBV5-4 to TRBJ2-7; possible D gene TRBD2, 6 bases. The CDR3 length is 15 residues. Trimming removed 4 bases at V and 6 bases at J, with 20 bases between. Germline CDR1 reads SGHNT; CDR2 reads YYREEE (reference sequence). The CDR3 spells CASSRASAAGREQYF. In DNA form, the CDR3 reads TGTGCCAGCAGCCGAGCTTCCGCGGCGGGGCGCGAGCAGTACTTC.

The CDR3 coding sequence is TGTGCCAGCTCACCCTCTAGGGTCTACTACAATGAGCAGTTCTTC. Its protein product is CASSPSRVYYNEQFF. The chain employs TRBV18 and TRBJ2-1; D unclear. The V and J ends lost 3 bases and 3 bases respectively, with 12 bases between them. The CDR3 is 15 residues long. The germline gives CDR1 KGHSH, CDR2 LQKENI.

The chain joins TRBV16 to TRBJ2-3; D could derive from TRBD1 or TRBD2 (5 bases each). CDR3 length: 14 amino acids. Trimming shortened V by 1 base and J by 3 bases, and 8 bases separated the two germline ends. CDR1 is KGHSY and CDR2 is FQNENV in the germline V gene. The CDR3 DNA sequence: TGTGCCAGCAGCCAATGGGACGGAACAGATACGCAGTATTTT. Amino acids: CASSQWDGTDTQYF.

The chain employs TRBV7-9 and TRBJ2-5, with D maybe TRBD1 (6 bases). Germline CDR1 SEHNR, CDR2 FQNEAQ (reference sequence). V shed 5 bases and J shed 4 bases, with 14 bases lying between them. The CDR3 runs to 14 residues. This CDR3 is CASSNRESRETQYF. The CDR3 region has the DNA TGTGCCAGCAGCAACAGGGAATCTAGAGAGACCCAGTACTTC.

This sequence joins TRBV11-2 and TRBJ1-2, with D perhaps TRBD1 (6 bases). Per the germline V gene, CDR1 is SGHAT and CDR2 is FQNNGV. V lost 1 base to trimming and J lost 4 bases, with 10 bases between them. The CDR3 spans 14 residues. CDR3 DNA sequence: TGTGCCAGCAGCTTAGGCCAGGGGAGCTATGGCTACACCTTC. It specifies CASSLGQGSYGYTF.

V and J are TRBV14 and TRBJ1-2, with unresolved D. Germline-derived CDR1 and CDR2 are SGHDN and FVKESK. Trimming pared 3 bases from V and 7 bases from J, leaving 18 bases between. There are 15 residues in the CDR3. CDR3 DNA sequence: TGTGCCAGCAGCCAGGTCATGACGGTCCTGACTGGCTACACCTTC. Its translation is CASSQVMTVLTGYTF.

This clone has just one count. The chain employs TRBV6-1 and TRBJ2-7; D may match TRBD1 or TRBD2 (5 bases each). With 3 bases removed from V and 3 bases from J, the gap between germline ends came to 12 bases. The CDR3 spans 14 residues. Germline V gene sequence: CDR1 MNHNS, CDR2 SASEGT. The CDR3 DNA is TGTGCCAGCAGTGAGGGGGTCCCGTACTACGAGCAGTACTTC. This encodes CASSEGVPYYEQYF.

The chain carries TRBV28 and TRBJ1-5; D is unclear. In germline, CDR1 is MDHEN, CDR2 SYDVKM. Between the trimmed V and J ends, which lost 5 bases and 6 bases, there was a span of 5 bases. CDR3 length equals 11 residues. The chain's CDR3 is CASSISQPQHF. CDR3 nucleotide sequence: TGTGCCAGCAGTATCAGTCAGCCCCAGCATTTT.

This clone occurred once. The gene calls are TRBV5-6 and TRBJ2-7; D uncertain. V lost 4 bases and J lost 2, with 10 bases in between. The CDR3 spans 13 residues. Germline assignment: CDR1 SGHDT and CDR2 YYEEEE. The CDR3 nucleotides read TGTGCCAGCAGCCGTAGATACGCCTACGAGCAGTACTTC. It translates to CASSRRYAYEQYF.